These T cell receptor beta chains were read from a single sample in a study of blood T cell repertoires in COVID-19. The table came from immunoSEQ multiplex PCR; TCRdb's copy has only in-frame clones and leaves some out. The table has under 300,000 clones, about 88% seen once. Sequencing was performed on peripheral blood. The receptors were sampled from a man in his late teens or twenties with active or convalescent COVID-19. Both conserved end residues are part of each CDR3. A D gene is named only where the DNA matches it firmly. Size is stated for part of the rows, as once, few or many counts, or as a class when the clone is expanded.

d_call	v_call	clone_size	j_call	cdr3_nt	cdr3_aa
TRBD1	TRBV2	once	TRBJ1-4	TGTGCCAGCAGCGTACCGGACAGGGGGAACTTGGAAAAACTGTTTTTT	CASSVPDRGNLEKLFF
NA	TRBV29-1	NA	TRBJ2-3	TGCAGCGTCGAGGGTTGGGATACGCAGTATTTT	CSVEGWDTQYF
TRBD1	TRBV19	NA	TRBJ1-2	TGTGCCAGCAGGACCGGGACAGGGGCTCGCGGCTACACCTTC	CASRTGTGARGYTF
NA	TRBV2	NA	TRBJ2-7	TGTGCCAGCAGTGAAAATGTCGGGTTCGGGTACTTC	CASSENVGFGYF
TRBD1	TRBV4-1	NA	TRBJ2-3	TGCGCCAGCCGACGGACAGGGGTAGATACGCAGTATTTT	CASRRTGVDTQYF
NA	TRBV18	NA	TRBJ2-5	TGTGCCAGCTCACCACCGGACTTGAGGGAGACCCAGTACTTC	CASSPPDLRETQYF
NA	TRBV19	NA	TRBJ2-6	TGTGCCAGTAGTAGTACTGGGGCCAACGTCCTGACTTTC	CASSSTGANVLTF
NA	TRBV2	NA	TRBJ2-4	TGTGCCAGCAGTGAAGCGGGCGATTTCATTCAGTACTTC	CASSEAGDFIQYF
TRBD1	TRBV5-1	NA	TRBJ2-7	TGCGCCAGCAGCCCCCGCCTCGTGGGACAGGGGGACGAGCAGTACTTC	CASSPRLVGQGDEQYF
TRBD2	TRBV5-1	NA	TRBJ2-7	TGCGCCAGCAGCTTCCTAGCGGGGAGCTCCTACGAGCAGTACTTC	CASSFLAGSSYEQYF
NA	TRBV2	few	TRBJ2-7	TGTGCCAGCGCGAGTCTCCACGAGCAGTACTTC	CASASLHEQYF
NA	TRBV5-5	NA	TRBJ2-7	TGTGCCAGCAGCGTACGGACAGCCTACGAGCAGTACTTC	CASSVRTAYEQYF
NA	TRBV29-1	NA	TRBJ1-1	TGCAGCGTTCTCCCCTCCGAAGCTTTCTTT	CSVLPSEAFF
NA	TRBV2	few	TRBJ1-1	TGTGCCAGCTGCGGGGTGGGGAACACTGAAGCTTTCTTT	CASCGVGNTEAFF
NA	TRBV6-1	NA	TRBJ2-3	TGTGCCAGCAGTGATGCTGGTTCGGCGGGAAAGGCGTCTGATACGCAGTATTTT	CASSDAGSAGKASDTQYF
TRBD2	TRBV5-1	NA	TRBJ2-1	TGCGCCAGCAGCTCCCTTCTAGCGGGAGGTGGATCCTACAATGAGCAGTTCTTC	CASSSLLAGGGSYNEQFF
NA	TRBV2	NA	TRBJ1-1	TGTGCCAGCAGTGGACGGGACATCATGAACACTGAAGCTTTCTTT	CASSGRDIMNTEAFF
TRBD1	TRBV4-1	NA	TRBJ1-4	TGCGCCAGCAGCCAAGGCCGGGACAGGGAATACGAAAAACTGTTTTTT	CASSQGRDREYEKLFF
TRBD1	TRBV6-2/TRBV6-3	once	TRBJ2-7	TGTGCCAGCAGCCGCCGACAGGGGGTGTTTGACGAGCAGTACTTC	CASSRRQGVFDEQYF
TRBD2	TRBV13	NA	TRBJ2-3	TGTGCCAGCAGCTACCTACTAGCGACTAGCACAGATACGCAGTATTTT	CASSYLLATSTDTQYF